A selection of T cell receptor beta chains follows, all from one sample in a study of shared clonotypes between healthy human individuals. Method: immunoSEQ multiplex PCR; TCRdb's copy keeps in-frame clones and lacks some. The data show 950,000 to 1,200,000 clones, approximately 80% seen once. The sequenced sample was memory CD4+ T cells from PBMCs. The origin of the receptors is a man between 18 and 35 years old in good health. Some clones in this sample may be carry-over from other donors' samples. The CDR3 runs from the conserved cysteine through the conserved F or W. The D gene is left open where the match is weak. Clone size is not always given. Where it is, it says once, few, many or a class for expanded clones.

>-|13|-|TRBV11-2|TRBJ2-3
CASSLDLEDTQYF
TGTGCCAGCAGCTTAGATCTGGAAGATACGCAGTATTTT
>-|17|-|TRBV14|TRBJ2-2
CASSQATVPTFTGELFF
TGTGCCAGCAGCCAAGCCACGGTACCGACTTTTACCGGGGAGCTGTTTTTT
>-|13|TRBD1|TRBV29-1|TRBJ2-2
CSADRGDTGELFF
TGCAGCGCCGACAGGGGTGACACCGGGGAGCTGTTTTTT
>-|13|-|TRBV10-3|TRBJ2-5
CAISESGGETQYF
TGTGCCATCAGTGAGAGTGGCGGAGAGACCCAGTACTTC
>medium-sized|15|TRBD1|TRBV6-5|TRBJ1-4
CASSYSGQGYEKLFF
TGTGCCAGCAGTTACTCGGGACAGGGCTATGAAAAACTGTTTTTT
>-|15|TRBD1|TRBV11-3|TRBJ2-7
CASSSGQGHNYEQYF
TGTGCCAGCAGCTCGGGACAGGGGCATAACTACGAGCAGTACTTC
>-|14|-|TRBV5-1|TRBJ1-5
CASSLDGSNQPQHF
TGCGCCAGCAGCCTGGACGGTAGCAATCAGCCCCAGCATTTT
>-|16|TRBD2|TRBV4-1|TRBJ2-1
CASSHPTSGRNNEQFF
TGCGCTAGCAGCCACCCGACTAGCGGGAGGAACAATGAGCAGTTCTTC
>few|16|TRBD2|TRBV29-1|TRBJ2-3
CSVRGLAGGGPDTQYF
TGCAGCGTTCGGGGACTAGCGGGAGGGGGCCCAGATACGCAGTATTTT
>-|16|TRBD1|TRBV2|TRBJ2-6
CASSKGQGSGANVLTF
TGTGCCAGCAGTAAGGGACAGGGCTCTGGGGCCAACGTCCTGACTTTC
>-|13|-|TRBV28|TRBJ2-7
CASSLGSSYEQYF
TGTGCCAGCAGTTTAGGGAGCTCCTACGAGCAGTACTTC
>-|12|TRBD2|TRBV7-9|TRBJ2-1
CASSLPSGGVLF
TGTGCCAGCAGCTTACCTTCGGGAGGGGTTCTCTTC
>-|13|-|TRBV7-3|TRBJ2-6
CASSSAGANVLTF
TGTGCCAGCAGCTCCGCCGGGGCCAACGTCCTGACTTTC
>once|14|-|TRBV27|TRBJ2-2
CASSLSRRTGELFF
TGTGCCAGCAGTTTATCCCGGCGAACCGGGGAGCTGTTTTTT
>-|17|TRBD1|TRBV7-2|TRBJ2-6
CASSFAGGASGANVLTF
TGTGCCAGCAGCTTTGCAGGGGGCGCGTCCGGGGCCAACGTCCTGACTTTC
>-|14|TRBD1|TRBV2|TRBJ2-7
CASRNRDRGYEQYF
TGTGCCAGCAGAAACCGGGACAGGGGATACGAGCAGTACTTC
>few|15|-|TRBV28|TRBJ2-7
CASSLRAVLWGEQYF
TGTGCCAGCAGTTTGAGGGCCGTACTTTGGGGCGAGCAGTACTTC
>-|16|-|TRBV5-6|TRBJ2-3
CASSLKVGRATDTQYF
TGTGCCAGCAGCTTGAAGGTTGGCAGGGCCACAGATACGCAGTATTTT
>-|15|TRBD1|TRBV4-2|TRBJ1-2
CASSQRQGDDYGYTF
TGTGCCAGCAGCCAACGACAGGGCGACGACTATGGCTACACCTTC
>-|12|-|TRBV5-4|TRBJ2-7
CASSLGQYEQYF
TGTGCCAGCAGCTTGGGCCAATACGAGCAGTACTTC
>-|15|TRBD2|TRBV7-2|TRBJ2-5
CASSLALAGTETQYF
TGTGCCAGCAGCTTAGCTCTAGCGGGAACAGAGACCCAGTACTTC
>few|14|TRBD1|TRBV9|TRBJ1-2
CASSAGTGRVGYTF
TGTGCCAGCAGCGCCGGGACAGGGCGGGTCGGCTACACCTTC
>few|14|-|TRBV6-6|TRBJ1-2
CASSYPDSIHGYTF
TGTGCCAGCAGTTACCCAGACAGCATTCATGGCTACACCTTC
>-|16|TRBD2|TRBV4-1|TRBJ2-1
CASSQPLAGGGNEQFF
TGCGCCAGCAGCCAACCTTTAGCGGGAGGGGGCAATGAGCAGTTCTTC
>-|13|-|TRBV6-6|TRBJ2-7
CASRAGQSYEQYF
TGTGCCAGCAGGGCGGGACAGTCCTACGAGCAGTACTTC
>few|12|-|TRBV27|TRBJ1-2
CASMGGGYGYTF
TGTGCCAGCATGGGTGGGGGATATGGCTACACCTTC